Each of the 11 T cell receptor beta chains below was sequenced from the same sample in a study of blood T cell repertoires in COVID-19. The method was immunoSEQ multiplex PCR; TCRdb's version includes in-frame clones alone and lacks a portion of them. The sample has 180,000 or so clones, about 87% seen once; the top ten hold roughly 2.5%. The sequenced material came from peripheral blood. The receptors were sampled from a man in his forties with active or convalescent COVID-19.

The chain recombines TRBV5-4 with TRBJ2-7; D gene uncertain. The germline V and J ends were trimmed by 0 bases and 1 base, with 14 bases remaining between them. Germline lookup yields CDR1 SGHNT and CDR2 YYREEE (reference sequence). This CDR3 comprises 16 residues. In DNA, the CDR3 is TGTGCCAGCAGCTTGGGTGTGACTCGAAGGTCCTACGAGCAGTACTTC. Protein: CASSLGVTRRSYEQYF.

As concerns this clone: Other DNA sequences within the sample encode an identical CDR3. The chain employs TRBV7-9 and TRBJ2-6, with no clear D. This CDR3 is built from 15 residues. The V and J ends lost 2 bases and 0 bases respectively, with 5 bases between them. Germline V gives CDR1 SEHNR, CDR2 FQNEAQ (reference sequence). The CDR3 nucleotides read TGTGCCAGCAGCTTAACGGTCTCTGGGGCCAACGTCCTGACTTTC. Its translation is CASSLTVSGANVLTF.

The V and J genes are TRBV7-3 and TRBJ1-1; D may be TRBD1 (5 bases). Germline V gives CDR1 SGHTA, CDR2 FQGTGA. V gave up 0 bases and J gave up 5 bases, with 22 bases separating them. The CDR3 totals 18 residues. In DNA form, the CDR3 reads TGTGCCAGCAGCTTAACGGAATTGACTAGGGGCGGAGAGACTGAAGCTTTCTTT. Translating gives CASSLTELTRGGETEAFF.

The table lists this clone with a count of one. The chain is built from TRBV30 and TRBJ1-5; the D gene is possibly TRBD1 (5 bases). This CDR3 spans 15 amino acids. Germline CDR1 is GTSNPN and CDR2 is SVGIG (reference sequence). V was trimmed by 0 bases and J by 3 bases, leaving 12 bases between them. The CDR3 region has the DNA TGTGCCTGGAGTGTGGGAGGGGCTCTCAATCAGCCCCAGCATTTT. It is translated as CAWSVGGALNQPQHF.

This clone was counted once. The chain combines TRBV4-3 with TRBJ1-1, with D possibly matching TRBD1 (6 bases). Looked up from germline, CDR1 is LGHNA and CDR2 is YSLEER. The CDR3 length is 16 residues. Trimming stripped 0 bases from V and 5 bases from J, with 16 bases between. For the CDR3, the DNA is TGCGCCAGCAGCCAAGACTCGACAGGATGGGGGACTGAAGCTTTCTTT. Its translation: CASSQDSTGWGTEAFF.

This clone showed up just once. This CDR3 is CASRSSGSHEQYF. The CDR3 coding sequence is TGCGCCAGCAGGTCTTCAGGGTCCCACGAGCAGTACTTC. The chain combines TRBV10-2 with TRBJ2-7; TRBD1 might be the D (5 bases). The CDR3 consists of 13 residues. The V gene lost 6 bases and the J gene lost 5 bases, with 14 bases spanning the gap. Germline V CDR1 and CDR2: WSHSY, SAAADI.

This clone has a single count. V is TRBV6-5 and J is TRBJ2-7; the match to TRBD2 covers 9 bases. From germline, CDR1 is MNHEY and CDR2 SVGAGI. V lost 6 bases to trimming and J lost 9 bases; unmatched junction nucleotides: 12. CDR3 size: 14 residues. CDR3 sequence (DNA): TGTGCCAGCAGCCGAAGACAGGGTAGCGGGGGGCAGTACTTC. It specifies CASSRRQGSGGQYF.

V and J are TRBV5-1 and TRBJ2-7, with 7 bases aligning to TRBD1. This CDR3 spans 15 amino acids. V trimming: 2 bases; J trimming: 7 bases; junction bases outside the gene matches: 12. Germline CDR1 SGHRS, CDR2 YFSETQ. The CDR3 here is CASSLDGTAPIEQYF. The CDR3 region has the DNA TGCGCCAGCAGCTTAGACGGGACAGCTCCTATTGAGCAGTACTTC.

The CDR3 region has the DNA TGCAGCGTTGAAAAGGGGGCGAAGTTCTTC. Encoded protein: CSVEKGAKFF. The genes are TRBV29-1 and TRBJ2-1; 7 bases match TRBD1. CDR1 and CDR2 (germline): SQVTM, ANQGSEA. CDR3 length equals 10 residues. The V and J ends lost 2 bases and 14 bases, in that order; junction bases with no gene match: 3.

The table lists this clone with a count of one. The chain carries TRBV5-6 and TRBJ1-5, with a weak D call TRBD1 (5 bases). Germline lookup yields CDR1 SGHDT and CDR2 YYEEEE. This CDR3 spans 13 amino acids. The V end was cut by 1 base, the J end by 7 bases, with 9 bases between. CDR3 region: CASSLTGYQPQHF. Written as DNA, the CDR3 is TGTGCCAGCAGCTTGACAGGATACCAGCCCCAGCATTTT. The variable domain in full, completed from reference TRBV5-6 and TRBJ1-5, reads DAGVTQSPTHLIKTRGQQVTLRCSPKSGHDTVSWYQQALGQGPQFIFQYYEEEERQRGNFPDRFSGHQFPNYSSELNVNALLLGDSALYLCASSLTGYQPQHFGDGTRLSIL.

Details on this clone: Distinct nucleotide sequences in the sample also encode this CDR3. The chain is built from TRBV10-1 and TRBJ2-2; no definite D call. Trimming removed 6 bases at V and 2 bases at J, with 4 bases between. There are 12 residues in the CDR3. Germline loops: CDR1 WNHNN, CDR2 SYGVQD (reference sequence). The CDR3 reads CASSLNTGELFF. The CDR3 DNA sequence: TGCGCCAGCAGCCTTAACACCGGGGAGCTGTTTTTT.